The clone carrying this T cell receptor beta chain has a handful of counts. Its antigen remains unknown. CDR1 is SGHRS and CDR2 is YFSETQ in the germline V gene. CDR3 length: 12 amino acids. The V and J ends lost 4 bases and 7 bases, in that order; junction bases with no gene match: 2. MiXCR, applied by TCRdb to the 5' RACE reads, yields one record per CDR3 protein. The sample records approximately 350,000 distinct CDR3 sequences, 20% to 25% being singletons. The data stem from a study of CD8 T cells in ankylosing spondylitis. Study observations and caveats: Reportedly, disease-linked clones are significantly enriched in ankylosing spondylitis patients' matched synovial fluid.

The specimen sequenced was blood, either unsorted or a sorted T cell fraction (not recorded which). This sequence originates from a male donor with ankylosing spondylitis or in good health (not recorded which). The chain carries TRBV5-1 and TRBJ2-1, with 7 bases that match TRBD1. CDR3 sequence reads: CASSGTANEQFF. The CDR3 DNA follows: TGCGCCAGCAGCGGGACAGCAAATGAGCAGTTCTTC.